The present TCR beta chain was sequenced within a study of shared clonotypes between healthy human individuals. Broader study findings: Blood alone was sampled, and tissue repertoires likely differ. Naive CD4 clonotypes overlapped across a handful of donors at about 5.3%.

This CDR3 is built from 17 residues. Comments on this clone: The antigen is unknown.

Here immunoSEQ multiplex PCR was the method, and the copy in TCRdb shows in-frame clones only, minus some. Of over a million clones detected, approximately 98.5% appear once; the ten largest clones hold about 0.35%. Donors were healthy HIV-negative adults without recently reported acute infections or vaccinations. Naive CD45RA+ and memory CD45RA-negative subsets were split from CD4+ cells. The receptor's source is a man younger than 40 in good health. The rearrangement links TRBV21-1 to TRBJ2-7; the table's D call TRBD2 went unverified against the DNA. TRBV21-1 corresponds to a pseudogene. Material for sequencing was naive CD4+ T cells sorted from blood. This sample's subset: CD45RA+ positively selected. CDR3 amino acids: CASSNPQAEENSYEQYF. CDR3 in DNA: TGTGCCAGCAGCAACCCCCAAGCGGAGGAAAACTCCTACGAGCAGTACTTC.